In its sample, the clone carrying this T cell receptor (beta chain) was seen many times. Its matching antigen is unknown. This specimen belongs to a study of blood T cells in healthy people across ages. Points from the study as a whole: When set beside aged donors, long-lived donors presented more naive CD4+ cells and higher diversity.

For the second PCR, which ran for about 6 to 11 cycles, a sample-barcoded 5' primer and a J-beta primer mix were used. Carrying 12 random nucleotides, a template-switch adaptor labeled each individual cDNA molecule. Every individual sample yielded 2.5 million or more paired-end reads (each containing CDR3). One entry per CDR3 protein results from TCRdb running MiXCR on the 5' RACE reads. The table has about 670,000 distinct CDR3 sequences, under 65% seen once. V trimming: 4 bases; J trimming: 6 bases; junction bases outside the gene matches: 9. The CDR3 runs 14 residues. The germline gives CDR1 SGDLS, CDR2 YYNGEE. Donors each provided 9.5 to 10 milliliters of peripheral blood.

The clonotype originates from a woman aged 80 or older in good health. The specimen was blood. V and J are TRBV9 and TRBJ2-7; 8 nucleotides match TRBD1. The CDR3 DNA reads TGTGCCAGCAGCCTAGGGGGACAGGTCGCCGAGCAGTACTTC. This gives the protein CASSLGGQVAEQYF.